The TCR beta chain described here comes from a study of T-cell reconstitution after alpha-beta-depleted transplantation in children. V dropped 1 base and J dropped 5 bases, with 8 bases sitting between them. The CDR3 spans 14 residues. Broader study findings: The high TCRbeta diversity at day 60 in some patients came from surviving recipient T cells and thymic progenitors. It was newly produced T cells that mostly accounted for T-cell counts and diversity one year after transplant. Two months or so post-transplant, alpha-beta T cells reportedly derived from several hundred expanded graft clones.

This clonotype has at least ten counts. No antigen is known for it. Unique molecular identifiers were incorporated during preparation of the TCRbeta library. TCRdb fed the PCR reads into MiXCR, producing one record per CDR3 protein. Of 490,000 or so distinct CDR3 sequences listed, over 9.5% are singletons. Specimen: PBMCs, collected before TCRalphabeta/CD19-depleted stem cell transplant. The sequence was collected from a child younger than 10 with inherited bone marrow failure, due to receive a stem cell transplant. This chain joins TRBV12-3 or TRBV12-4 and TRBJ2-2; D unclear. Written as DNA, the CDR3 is TGTGCCAGCAGTTTAGTAAGAGGAACCGGGGAGCTGTTTTTT. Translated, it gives CASSLVRGTGELFF.